This T cell receptor beta chain was identified during a study of CD8+ T cells in alopecia areata. Overall study context: For the treated group, dosing was oral tofacitinib at 5 to 10 mg twice daily. Study results and caveats: In scalp, tofacitinib significantly decreased clonality and expanded CD8+ clones among the top 100. Lesional tissue from the scalp (especially in alopecia totalis/universalis) showed higher clonality than normal scalp.

Of note for this clone: Antigen unknown.

Trimming cost V 2 bases and J 6 bases; bases outside gene matches: 5. The CDR3 sequence is 15 residues long. CDR1 is SGHDT, CDR2 YYEEEE, per germline. In each case, RNA was isolated and then reverse transcribed into cDNA as the sequencing template. Sequencing used immunoSEQ multiplex PCR; TCRdb keeps in-frame clones, though not all of them. The sample carries approximately 180,000 clones, roughly 50% recorded once. Stated treatment: oral pan-JAK inhibitor, 5-10 mg twice daily. Peripheral blood samples and lesional scalp punch biopsies were obtained from alopecia areata patients. The chain uses TRBV5-6 and TRBJ2-5; 12 nucleotides line up with TRBD1. The sample was CD8+ T cells sorted from blood, taken at week 24, from a patient treated with tofacitinib. The sequence was obtained from a human donor with alopecia areata. The chain's CDR3 is CASSFGTGGGKTQYF. In nucleotides, the CDR3 is TGTGCCAGCAGCTTTGGGACAGGGGGCGGAAAGACCCAGTACTTC.